This paragraph covers one TCR beta chain sequence. The entry originates in a study of blood T cell repertoires in COVID-19. Across the whole study: Both acute and convalescent COVID-19 samples were obtained from the United States, Italy and Spain.

The CDR3 runs 13 residues. Germline values: CDR1 LGHNA, CDR2 YSLEER. Trimming left V 2 bases short and J 8 bases short, with 10 bases between. Data came from immunoSEQ multiplex PCR; TCRdb stores just in-frame clones and leaves some out. The top ten clones hold approximately 3.4% of a sample with over 100,000 clones, about 80% of them seen once. The sample was peripheral blood. The sequence derives from a woman of 80 years or more with active or convalescent COVID-19. This chain uses TRBV4-3 with TRBJ2-1; unclear D gene. CDR3 nucleotide sequence: TGCGCCAGCAGCCAATCCCCGAGGTATGAGCAGTTCTTC. Translated: CASSQSPRYEQFF.